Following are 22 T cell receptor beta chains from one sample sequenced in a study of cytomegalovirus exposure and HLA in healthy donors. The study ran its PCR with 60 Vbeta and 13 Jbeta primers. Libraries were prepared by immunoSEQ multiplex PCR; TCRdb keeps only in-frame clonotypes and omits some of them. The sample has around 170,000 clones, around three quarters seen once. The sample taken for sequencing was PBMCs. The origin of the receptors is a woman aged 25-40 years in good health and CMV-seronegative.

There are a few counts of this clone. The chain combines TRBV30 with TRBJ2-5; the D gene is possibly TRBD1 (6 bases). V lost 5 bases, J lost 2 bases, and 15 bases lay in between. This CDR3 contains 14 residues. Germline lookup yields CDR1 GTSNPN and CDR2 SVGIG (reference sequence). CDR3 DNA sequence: TGTGCCTGGGACAGGCCCACAGGTCAAGAGACCCAGTACTTC. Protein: CAWDRPTGQETQYF.

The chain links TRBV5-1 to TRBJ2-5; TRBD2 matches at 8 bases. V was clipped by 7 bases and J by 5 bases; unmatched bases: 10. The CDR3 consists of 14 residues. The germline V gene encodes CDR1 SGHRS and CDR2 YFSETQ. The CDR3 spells CASSPFGGAETQYF. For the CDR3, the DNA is TGCGCCAGCTCACCCTTCGGGGGGGCGGAGACCCAGTACTTC.

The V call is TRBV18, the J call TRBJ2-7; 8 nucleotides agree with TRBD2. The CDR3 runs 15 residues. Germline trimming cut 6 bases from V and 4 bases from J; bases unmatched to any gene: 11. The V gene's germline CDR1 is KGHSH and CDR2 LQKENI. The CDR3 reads CASSLAGGTGYEQYF. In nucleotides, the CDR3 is TGTGCCAGCTCTTTGGCGGGGGGAACCGGGTACGAGCAGTACTTC. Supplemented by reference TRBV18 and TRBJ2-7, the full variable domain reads NAGVMQNPRHLVRRRGQEARLRCSPMKGHSHVYWYRQLPEEGLKFMVYLQKENIIDESGMPKERFSAEFPKEGPSILRIQQVVRGDSAAYFCASSLAGGTGYEQYFGPGTRLTVT.

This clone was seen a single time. The CDR3 DNA reads TGTGCCAGCAGTTACTCCGAAGCCCCAAACTATGGCTACACCTTC. Its protein product is CASSYSEAPNYGYTF. This chain joins TRBV6-6 and TRBJ1-2; D is undetermined. The germline gives CDR1 MNHNY, CDR2 SVGAGI (reference sequence). Trimming cost V 0 bases and J 2 bases, with 10 bases left between them. The CDR3 contains 15 residues.

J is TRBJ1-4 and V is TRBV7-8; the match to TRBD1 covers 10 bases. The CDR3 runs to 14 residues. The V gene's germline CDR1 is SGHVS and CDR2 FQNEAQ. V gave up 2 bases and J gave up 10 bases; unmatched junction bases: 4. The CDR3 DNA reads TGTGCCAGCAGCTTATCGACAGGGGGCGGAAAACTGTTTTTT. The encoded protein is CASSLSTGGGKLFF.

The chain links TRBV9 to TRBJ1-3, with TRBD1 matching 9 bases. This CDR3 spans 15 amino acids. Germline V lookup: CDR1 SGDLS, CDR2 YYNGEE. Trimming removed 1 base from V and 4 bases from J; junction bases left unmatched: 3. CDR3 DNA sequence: TGTGCCAGCAGCGTAAGACAGGGGGAAGGAAACACCATATATTTT. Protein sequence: CASSVRQGEGNTIYF.

The CDR3 bases are TGTGCCAGCAGCGCCGGACAGGGGGACTACGAGCAGTACTTC. This gives the protein CASSAGQGDYEQYF. V and J are TRBV9 and TRBJ2-7, with TRBD1 identical over 10 bases. The CDR3 length is 14 residues. The V segment lost 3 bases and the J segment 3 bases; nucleotides outside the gene matches: 3. Germline V gene lookup returns CDR1 SGDLS and CDR2 YYNGEE.

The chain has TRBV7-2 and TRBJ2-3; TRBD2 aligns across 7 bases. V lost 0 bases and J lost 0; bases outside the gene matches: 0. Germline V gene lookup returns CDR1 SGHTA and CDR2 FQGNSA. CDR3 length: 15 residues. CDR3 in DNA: TGTGCCAGCAGCTTAGCGGGGGGGAGCACAGATACGCAGTATTTT. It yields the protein CASSLAGGSTDTQYF. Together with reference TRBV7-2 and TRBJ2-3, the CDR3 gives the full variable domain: GAGVSQSPSNKVTEKGKDVELRCDPISGHTALYWYRQSLGQGLEFLIYFQGNSAPDKSGLPSDRFSAERTGGSVSTLTIQRTQQEDSAVYLCASSLAGGSTDTQYFGPGTRLTVL.

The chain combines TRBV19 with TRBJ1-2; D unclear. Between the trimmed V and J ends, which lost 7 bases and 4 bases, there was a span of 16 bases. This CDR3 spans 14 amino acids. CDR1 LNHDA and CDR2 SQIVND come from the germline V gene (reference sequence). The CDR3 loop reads CASIVSGSPYGYTF. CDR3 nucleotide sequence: TGTGCCAGTATCGTTTCCGGGAGCCCCTATGGCTACACCTTC.

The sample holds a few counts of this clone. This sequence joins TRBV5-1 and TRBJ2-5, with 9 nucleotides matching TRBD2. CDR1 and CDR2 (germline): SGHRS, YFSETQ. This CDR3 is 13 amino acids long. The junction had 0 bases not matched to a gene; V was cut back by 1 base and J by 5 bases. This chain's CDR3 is CASSLTSGETQYF. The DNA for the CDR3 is TGCGCCAGCAGCTTGACTAGCGGGGAGACCCAGTACTTC. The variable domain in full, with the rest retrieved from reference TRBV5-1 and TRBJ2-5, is KAGVTQTPRYLIKTRGQQVTLSCSPISGHRSVSWYQQTPGQGLQFLFEYFSETQRNKGNFPGRFSGRQFSNSRSEMNVSTLELGDSALYLCASSLTSGETQYFGPGTRLLVL.

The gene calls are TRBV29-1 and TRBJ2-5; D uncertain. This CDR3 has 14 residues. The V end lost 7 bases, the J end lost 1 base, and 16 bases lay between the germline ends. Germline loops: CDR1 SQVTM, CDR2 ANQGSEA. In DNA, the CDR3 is TGCAGCGCTGCACTACACGTCGCCCAAGAGACCCAGTACTTC. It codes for CSAALHVAQETQYF.

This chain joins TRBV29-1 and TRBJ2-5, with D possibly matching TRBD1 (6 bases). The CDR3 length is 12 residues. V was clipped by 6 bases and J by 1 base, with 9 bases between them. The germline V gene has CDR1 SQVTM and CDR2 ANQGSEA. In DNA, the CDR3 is TGCAGCGTGGGGGCTCTCCAAGAGACCCAGTACTTC. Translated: CSVGALQETQYF.

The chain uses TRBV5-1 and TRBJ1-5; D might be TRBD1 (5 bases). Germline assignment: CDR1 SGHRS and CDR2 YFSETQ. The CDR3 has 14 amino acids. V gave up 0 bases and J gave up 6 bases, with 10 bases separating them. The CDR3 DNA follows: TGCGCCAGCAGCTTGGATCAGGGTATTCAGCCCCAGCATTTT. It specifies CASSLDQGIQPQHF.

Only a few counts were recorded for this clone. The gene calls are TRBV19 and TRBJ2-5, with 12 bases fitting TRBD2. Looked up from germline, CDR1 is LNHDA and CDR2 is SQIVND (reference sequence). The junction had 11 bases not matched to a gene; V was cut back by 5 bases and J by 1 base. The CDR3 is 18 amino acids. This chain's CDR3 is CASSPGTSGPVSQETQYF. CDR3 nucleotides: TGTGCCAGTAGTCCGGGGACTAGCGGGCCTGTCAGCCAAGAGACCCAGTACTTC.

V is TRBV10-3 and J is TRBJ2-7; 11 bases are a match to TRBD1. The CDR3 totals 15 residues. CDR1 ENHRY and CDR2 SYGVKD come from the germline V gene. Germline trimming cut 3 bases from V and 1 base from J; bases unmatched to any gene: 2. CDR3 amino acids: CAISEGDRGSYEQYF. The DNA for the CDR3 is TGTGCCATCAGTGAAGGGGACAGGGGGTCCTACGAGCAGTACTTC.

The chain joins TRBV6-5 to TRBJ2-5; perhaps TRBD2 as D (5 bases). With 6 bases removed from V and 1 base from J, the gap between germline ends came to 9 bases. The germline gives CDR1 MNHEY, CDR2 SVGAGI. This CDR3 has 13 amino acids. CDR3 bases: TGTGCCAGCAGCGGACTGATCCAAGAGACCCAGTACTTC. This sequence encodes CASSGLIQETQYF.

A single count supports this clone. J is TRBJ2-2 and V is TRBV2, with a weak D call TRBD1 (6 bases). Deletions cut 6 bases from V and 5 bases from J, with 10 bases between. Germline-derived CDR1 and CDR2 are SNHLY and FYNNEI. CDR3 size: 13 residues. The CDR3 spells CASRGQLTGELFF. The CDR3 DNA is TGTGCCAGCAGAGGACAGCTGACCGGGGAGCTGTTTTTT.

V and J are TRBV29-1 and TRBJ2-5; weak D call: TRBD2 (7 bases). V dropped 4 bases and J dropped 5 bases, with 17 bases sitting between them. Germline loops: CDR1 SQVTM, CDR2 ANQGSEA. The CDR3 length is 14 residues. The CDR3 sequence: CSVVGGGGWETQYF. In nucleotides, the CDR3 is TGCAGCGTTGTGGGCGGGGGCGGTTGGGAGACCCAGTACTTC. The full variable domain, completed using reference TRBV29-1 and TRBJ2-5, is SAVISQKPSRDICQRGTSLTIQCQVDSQVTMMFWYRQQPGQSLTLIATANQGSEATYESGFVIDKFPISRPNLTFSTLTVSNMSPEDSSIYLCSVVGGGGWETQYFGPGTRLLVL.

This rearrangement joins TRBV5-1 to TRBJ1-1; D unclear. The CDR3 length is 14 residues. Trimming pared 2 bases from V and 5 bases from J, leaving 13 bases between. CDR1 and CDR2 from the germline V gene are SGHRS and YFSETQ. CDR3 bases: TGCGCCAGCAGCTTCGAGGGAAGGGAGACTGAAGCTTTCTTT. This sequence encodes CASSFEGRETEAFF.

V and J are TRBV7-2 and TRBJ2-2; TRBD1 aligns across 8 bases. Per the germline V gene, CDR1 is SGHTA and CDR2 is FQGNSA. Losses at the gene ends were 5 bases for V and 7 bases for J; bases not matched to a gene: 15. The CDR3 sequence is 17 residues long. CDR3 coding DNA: TGTGCCAGCAGCATACAGCCCCAGACAGGGACAGGCGGGGAGCTGTTTTTT. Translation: CASSIQPQTGTGGELFF. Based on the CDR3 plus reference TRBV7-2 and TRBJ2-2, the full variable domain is GAGVSQSPSNKVTEKGKDVELRCDPISGHTALYWYRQSLGQGLEFLIYFQGNSAPDKSGLPSDRFSAERTGGSVSTLTIQRTQQEDSAVYLCASSIQPQTGTGGELFFGEGSRLTVL.

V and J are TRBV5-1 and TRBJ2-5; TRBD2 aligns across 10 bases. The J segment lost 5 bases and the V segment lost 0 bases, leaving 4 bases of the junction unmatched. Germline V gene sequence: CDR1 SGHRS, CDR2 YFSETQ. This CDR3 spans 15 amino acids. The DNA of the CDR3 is TGCGCCAGCAGCTTGGTCCTAGCGGGGGCGGAGACCCAGTACTTC. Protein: CASSLVLAGAETQYF.

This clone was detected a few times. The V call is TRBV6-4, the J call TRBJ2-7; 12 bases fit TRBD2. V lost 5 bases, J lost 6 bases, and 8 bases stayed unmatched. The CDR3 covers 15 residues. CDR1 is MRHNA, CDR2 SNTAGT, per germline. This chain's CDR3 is CASSTASGGVSEQYF. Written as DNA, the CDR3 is TGTGCCAGCAGTACCGCTAGCGGGGGGGTATCCGAGCAGTACTTC.